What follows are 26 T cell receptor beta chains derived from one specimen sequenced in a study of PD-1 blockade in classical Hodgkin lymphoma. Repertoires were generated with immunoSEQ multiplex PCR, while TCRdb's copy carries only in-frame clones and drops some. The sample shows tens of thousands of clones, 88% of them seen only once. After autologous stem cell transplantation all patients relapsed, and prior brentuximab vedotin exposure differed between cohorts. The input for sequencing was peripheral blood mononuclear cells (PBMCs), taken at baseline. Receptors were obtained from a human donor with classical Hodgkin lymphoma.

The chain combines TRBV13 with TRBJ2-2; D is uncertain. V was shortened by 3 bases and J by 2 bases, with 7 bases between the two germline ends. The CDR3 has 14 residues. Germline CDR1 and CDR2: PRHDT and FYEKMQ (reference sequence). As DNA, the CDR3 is TGTGCCAGCAGCTTGAACCTAAACACCGGGGAGCTGTTTTTT. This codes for CASSLNLNTGELFF.

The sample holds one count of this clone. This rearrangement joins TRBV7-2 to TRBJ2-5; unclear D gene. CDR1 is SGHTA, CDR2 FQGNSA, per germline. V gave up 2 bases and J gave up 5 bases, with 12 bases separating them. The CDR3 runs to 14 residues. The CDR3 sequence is CASSLLIVGETQYF. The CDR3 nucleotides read TGTGCCAGCAGCTTACTTATAGTGGGGGAGACCCAGTACTTC.

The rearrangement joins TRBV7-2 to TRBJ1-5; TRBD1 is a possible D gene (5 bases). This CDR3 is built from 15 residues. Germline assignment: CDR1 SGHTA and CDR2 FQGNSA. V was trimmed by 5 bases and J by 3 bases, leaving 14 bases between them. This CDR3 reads CASSLSGGSNQPQHF. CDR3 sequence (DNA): TGTGCCAGCAGCCTCTCCGGGGGGTCCAATCAGCCCCAGCATTTT.

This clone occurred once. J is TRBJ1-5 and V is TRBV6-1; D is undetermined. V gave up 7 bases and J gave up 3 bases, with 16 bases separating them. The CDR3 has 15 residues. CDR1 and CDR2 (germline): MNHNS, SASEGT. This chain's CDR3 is CASTGRDYDNQPQHF. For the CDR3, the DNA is TGTGCCAGCACTGGGAGGGATTACGACAATCAGCCCCAGCATTTT.

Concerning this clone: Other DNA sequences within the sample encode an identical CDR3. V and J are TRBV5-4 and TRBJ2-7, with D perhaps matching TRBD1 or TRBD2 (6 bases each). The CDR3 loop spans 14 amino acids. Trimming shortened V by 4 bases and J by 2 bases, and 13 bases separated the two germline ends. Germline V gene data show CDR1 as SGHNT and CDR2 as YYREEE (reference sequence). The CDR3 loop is CASSLARGAYEQYF. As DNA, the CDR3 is TGTGCCAGCAGCCTTGCGAGGGGGGCCTACGAGCAGTACTTC.

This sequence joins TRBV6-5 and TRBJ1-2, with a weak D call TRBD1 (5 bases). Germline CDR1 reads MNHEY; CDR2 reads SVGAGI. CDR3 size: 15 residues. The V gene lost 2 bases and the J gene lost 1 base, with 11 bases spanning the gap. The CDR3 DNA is TGTGCCAGCAGTTACGGGCGACAGCGTAACTATGGCTACACCTTC. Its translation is CASSYGRQRNYGYTF.

CDR3 DNA sequence: TGTGCCAGCAGCATCCCCTGGGTGAGGATTCTTCTAACTGAAGCTTTCTTT. Translating gives CASSIPWVRILLTEAFF. This chain uses TRBV21-1 with TRBJ1-1. TRBV21-1 is flagged as a pseudogene. The length of the CDR3 is 17 residues.

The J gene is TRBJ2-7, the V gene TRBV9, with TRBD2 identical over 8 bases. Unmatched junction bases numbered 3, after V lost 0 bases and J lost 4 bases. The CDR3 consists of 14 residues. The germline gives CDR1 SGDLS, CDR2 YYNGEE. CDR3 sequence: CASSVGGGRYEQYF. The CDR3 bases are TGTGCCAGCAGCGTAGGCGGGGGGCGTTACGAGCAGTACTTC.

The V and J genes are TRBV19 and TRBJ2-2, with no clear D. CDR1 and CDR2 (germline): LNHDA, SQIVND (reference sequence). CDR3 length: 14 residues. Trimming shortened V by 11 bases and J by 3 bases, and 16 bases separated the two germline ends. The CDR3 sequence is CAGSRDSHTGELFF. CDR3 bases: TGTGCCGGCAGCCGCGATAGTCACACCGGGGAGCTGTTTTTT.

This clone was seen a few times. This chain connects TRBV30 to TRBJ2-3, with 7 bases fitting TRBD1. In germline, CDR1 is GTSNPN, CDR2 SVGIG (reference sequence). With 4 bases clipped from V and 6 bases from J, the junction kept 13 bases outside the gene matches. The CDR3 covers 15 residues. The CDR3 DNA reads TGTGCCTGGATTTCAGGGGGAAGGTATAGGGATACGCAGTATTTT. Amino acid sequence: CAWISGGRYRDTQYF.

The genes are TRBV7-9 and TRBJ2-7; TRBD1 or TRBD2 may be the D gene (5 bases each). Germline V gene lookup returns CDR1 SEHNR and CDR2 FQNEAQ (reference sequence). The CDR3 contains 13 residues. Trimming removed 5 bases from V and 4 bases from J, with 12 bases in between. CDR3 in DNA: TGTGCCAGCAGCGGCCCCGGGACGTACGAGCAGTACTTC. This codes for CASSGPGTYEQYF.

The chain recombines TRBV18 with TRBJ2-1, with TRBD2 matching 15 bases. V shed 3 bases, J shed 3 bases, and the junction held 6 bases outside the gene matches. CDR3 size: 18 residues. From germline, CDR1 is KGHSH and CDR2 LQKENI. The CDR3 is CASSPVPGLAGGYNEQFF. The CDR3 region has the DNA TGTGCCAGCTCACCCGTCCCGGGACTAGCGGGGGGCTACAATGAGCAGTTCTTC.

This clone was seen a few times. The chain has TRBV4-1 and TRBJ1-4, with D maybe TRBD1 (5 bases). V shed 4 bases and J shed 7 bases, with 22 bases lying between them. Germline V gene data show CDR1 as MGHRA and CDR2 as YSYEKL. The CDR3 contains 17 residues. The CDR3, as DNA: TGCGCCAGCAGCCCATCCCCGGGGGTCGTTTGGGGTGAAAAACTGTTTTTT. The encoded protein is CASSPSPGVVWGEKLFF.

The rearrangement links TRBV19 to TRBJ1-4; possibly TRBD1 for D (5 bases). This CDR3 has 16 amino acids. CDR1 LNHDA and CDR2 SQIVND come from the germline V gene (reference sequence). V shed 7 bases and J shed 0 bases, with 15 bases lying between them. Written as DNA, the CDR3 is TGTGCCAGTAAACCGAACTCAGGGACAACTAATGAAAAACTGTTTTTT. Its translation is CASKPNSGTTNEKLFF.

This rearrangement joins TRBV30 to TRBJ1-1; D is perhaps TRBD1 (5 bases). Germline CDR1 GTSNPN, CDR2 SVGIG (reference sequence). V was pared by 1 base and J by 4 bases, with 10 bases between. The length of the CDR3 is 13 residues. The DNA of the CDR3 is TGTGCCTGGAGTGGCTACGGGGGCACTGAAGCTTTCTTT. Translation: CAWSGYGGTEAFF.

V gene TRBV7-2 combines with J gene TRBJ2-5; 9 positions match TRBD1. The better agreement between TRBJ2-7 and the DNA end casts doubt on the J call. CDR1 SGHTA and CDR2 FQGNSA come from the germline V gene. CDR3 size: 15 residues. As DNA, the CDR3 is TGTGCCAGCAGCCTCTATGGACAGGGGATTCTCGAGCAGTACTTC. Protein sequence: CASSLYGQGILEQYF.

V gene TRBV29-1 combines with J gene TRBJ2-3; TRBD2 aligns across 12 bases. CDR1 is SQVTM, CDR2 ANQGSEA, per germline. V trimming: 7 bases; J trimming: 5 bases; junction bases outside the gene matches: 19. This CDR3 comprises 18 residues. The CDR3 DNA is TGCAGCGCCAAAACCCCTAGCGGGGGGGCCTGGTCGGGAGATACGCAGTATTTT. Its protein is CSAKTPSGGAWSGDTQYF.

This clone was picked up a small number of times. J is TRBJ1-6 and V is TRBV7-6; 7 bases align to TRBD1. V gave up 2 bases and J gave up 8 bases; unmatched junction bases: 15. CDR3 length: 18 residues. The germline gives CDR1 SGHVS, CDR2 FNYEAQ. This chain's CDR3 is CASSLTSGQPFMDSPLHF. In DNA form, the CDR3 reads TGTGCCAGCAGCTTAACGTCGGGACAGCCTTTTATGGATTCACCCCTCCACTTT.

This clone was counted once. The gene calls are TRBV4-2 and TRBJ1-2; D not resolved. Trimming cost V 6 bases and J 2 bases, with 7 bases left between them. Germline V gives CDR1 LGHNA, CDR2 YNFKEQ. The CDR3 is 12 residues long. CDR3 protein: CASRGQNYGYTF. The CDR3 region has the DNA TGTGCCAGCAGAGGGCAGAACTATGGCTACACCTTC.

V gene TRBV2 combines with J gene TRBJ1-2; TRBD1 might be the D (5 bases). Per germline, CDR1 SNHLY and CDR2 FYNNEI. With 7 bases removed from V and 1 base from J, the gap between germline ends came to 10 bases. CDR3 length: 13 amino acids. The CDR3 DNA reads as TGTGCCAGCATCTCAGGGTTTAACTATGGCTACACCTTC. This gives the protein CASISGFNYGYTF.

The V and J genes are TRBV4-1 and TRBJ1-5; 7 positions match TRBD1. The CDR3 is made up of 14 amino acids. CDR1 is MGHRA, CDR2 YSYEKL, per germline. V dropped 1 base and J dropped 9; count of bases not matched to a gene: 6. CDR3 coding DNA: TGCGCCAGCAGCCAAGGACAGGGTAACAGGCCCCAGCATTTT. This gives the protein CASSQGQGNRPQHF.

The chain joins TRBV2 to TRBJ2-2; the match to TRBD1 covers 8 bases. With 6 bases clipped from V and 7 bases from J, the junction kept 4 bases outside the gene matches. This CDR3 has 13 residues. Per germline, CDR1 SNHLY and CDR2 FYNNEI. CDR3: CASRQGENGELFF. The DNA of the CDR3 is TGTGCCAGCAGACAGGGGGAGAACGGGGAGCTGTTTTTT.

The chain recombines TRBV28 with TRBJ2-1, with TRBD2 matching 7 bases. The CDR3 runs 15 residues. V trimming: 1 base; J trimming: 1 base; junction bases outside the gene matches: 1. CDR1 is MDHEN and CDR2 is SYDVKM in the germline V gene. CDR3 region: CASSLSGGSYNEQFF. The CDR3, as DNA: TGTGCCAGCAGTTTATCGGGGGGATCCTACAATGAGCAGTTCTTC.

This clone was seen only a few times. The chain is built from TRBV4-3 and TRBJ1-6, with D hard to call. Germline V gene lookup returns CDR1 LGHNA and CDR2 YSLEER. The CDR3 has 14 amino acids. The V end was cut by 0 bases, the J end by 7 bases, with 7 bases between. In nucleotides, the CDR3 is TGCGCCAGCAGCCAAGATAGGGTAAATTCACCCCTCCACTTT. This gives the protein CASSQDRVNSPLHF.

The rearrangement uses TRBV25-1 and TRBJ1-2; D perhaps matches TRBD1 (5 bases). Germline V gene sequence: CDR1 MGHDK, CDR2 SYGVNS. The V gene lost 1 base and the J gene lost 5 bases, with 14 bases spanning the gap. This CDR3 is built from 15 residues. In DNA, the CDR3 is TGTGCCAGCAGTGAATCGGGACGGTTCTCGTATGGCTACACCTTC. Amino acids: CASSESGRFSYGYTF.

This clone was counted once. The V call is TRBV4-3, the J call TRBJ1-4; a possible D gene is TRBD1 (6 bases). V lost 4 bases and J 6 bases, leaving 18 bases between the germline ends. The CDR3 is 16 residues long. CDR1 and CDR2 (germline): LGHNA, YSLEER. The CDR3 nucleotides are TGCGCCAGCAGCCCGCGGGACACCGTAGGTGATGAAAAACTGTTTTTT. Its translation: CASSPRDTVGDEKLFF.